These 27 T cell receptor beta chains share one sample of origin, sequenced in a study of cytomegalovirus exposure and HLA in healthy donors. The PCR employed 60 Vbeta primers together with 13 Jbeta primers. The data were produced by immunoSEQ multiplex PCR, yet TCRdb's version contains in-frame clones alone and is incomplete. This table holds 150,000 to 200,000 clones, 75% to 80% found once. The specimen was PBMCs. The receptors were gathered from a woman between 25 and 40 years old in good health and CMV-seropositive.

This clone was detected only a few times. J is TRBJ2-5 and V is TRBV7-9; TRBD1 is a possible D gene (6 bases). The J call is in doubt because the DNA end fits TRBJ2-7 better. CDR3 length: 15 residues. Germline V lookup: CDR1 SEHNR, CDR2 FQNEAQ (reference sequence). CDR3 coding DNA: TGTGCCAGCAGCTTAGGATGGCAAGGGGGCTACGAGCAGTACTTC. Its protein product is CASSLGWQGGYEQYF.

This clone was observed a few times. The chain combines TRBV6-5 with TRBJ2-1; the match to TRBD2 covers 9 bases. In germline, CDR1 is MNHEY, CDR2 SVGAGI. Trimming removed 3 bases from V and 3 bases from J; junction bases left unmatched: 0. This CDR3 region has 14 residues. CDR3 in DNA: TGTGCCAGCAGTTATAGCGGGAGCTACAATGAGCAGTTCTTC. Translation gives CASSYSGSYNEQFF.

This clone was found a few times. This rearrangement joins TRBV27 to TRBJ2-7, with 8 bases matching TRBD1. Germline CDR1 reads MNHEY; CDR2 reads SMNVEV (reference sequence). After removal of 4 bases from V and 1 base from J, the junction contained 9 bases not matched to a gene. CDR3 length: 16 amino acids. CDR3 region: CASSSSTGDRSYEQYF. The DNA for the CDR3 is TGTGCCAGCAGTTCCTCAACAGGGGACAGGTCCTACGAGCAGTACTTC.

This chain links TRBV27 with TRBJ2-5, with a weak D call TRBD1 (5 bases). Germline CDR1 is MNHEY and CDR2 is SMNVEV (reference sequence). V lost 3 bases to trimming and J lost 6 bases, with 11 bases between them. This CDR3 region has 13 residues. This CDR3 reads CASSFSVGQTQYF. The CDR3 nucleotides are TGTGCCAGCAGTTTTTCTGTGGGGCAGACCCAGTACTTC.

The chain couples TRBV4-3 to TRBJ1-5; D might be TRBD1 (5 bases). CDR1 is LGHNA and CDR2 is YSLEER in the germline V gene. There are 14 residues in the CDR3. The germline V and J ends were trimmed by 4 bases and 8 bases, with 15 bases remaining between them. CDR3 DNA sequence: TGCGCCAGCAGCCGCCCCAGGGCGCACGAGCCCCAGCATTTT. Translated: CASSRPRAHEPQHF.

The V gene is TRBV18, the J gene TRBJ1-1; 8 positions match TRBD1. The germline CDR1 and CDR2 sequences are KGHSH and LQKENI. The CDR3 is made up of 14 amino acids. V lost 4 bases and J lost 4; bases outside the gene matches: 5. The CDR3 bases are TGTGCCAGCTCACTCGACAGGGGTGGCACTGAAGCTTTCTTT. Protein: CASSLDRGGTEAFF.

This clone has a handful of counts. The V gene is TRBV20-1, the J gene TRBJ2-3, with TRBD1 identical over 7 bases. Germline V CDR1 and CDR2: DFQATT, SNEGSKA (reference sequence). The CDR3 spans 11 residues. V was clipped by 6 bases and J by 6 bases; unmatched bases: 3. The DNA of the CDR3 is TGCAGTGCAACCAGGGGGGATACGCAGTATTTT. It is translated as CSATRGDTQYF.

This clone showed up just once. V usage is TRBV9 and J usage is TRBJ1-3; D not certain. In germline, CDR1 is SGDLS, CDR2 YYNGEE. CDR3 length: 17 amino acids. V lost 4 bases to trimming and J lost 0 bases, with 17 bases between them. CDR3 DNA sequence: TGTGCCAGCAGCCCCTCGGTGACGGGTGCCTCTGGAAACACCATATATTTT. As protein: CASSPSVTGASGNTIYF.

The genes are TRBV6-1 and TRBJ2-1, with 7 nucleotides matching TRBD2. The CDR3 contains 18 residues. V lost 0 bases to trimming and J lost 9 bases; unmatched junction nucleotides: 17. Looked up from germline, CDR1 is MNHNS and CDR2 is SASEGT. The CDR3 reads CASSEAPPGLLAGVEQFF. CDR3 bases: TGTGCCAGCAGTGAAGCGCCCCCGGGACTACTCGCCGGGGTTGAGCAGTTCTTC.

This clone was detected a few times. The V call is TRBV5-1, the J call TRBJ1-2, with D possibly matching TRBD1 (6 bases). There are 12 residues in the CDR3. Trimming took off 4 bases at V and 10 bases at J, with 14 bases between the two ends. The germline CDR1 and CDR2 sequences are SGHRS and YFSETQ. The CDR3 region has the DNA TGCGCCAGCAGCCCTGGACAGACCGACTACACCTTC. Amino acids: CASSPGQTDYTF. Complete variable domain (other parts from reference TRBV5-1 and TRBJ1-2): KAGVTQTPRYLIKTRGQQVTLSCSPISGHRSVSWYQQTPGQGLQFLFEYFSETQRNKGNFPGRFSGRQFSNSRSEMNVSTLELGDSALYLCASSPGQTDYTFGSGTRLTVV.

The gene calls are TRBV27 and TRBJ1-2; D remains unclear. Germline CDR1 is MNHEY and CDR2 is SMNVEV (reference sequence). This CDR3 region has 13 residues. Trimming left V 7 bases short and J 4 bases short, with 13 bases between. The CDR3 loop reads CASMGDTAYGYTF. The CDR3 nucleotides read TGTGCCAGCATGGGAGATACAGCCTATGGCTACACCTTC.

The CDR3 reads CASSSLLQGQVLSNDEQFF. The CDR3 region has the DNA TGCGCCAGCAGCTCGTTACTACAGGGGCAAGTCCTCTCTAACGATGAGCAGTTCTTC. This chain joins TRBV5-1 and TRBJ2-1; 7 bases line up with TRBD1. Losses at the gene ends were 3 bases for V and 8 bases for J; bases not matched to a gene: 23. The CDR3 spans 19 residues. CDR1 and CDR2 from the germline V gene are SGHRS and YFSETQ.

This clone ranks as medium-sized (0.01 to 0.1%). The rearrangement uses TRBV4-3 and TRBJ1-1; 9 nucleotides match TRBD1. The CDR3 contains 16 residues. With 1 base clipped from V and 3 bases from J, the junction kept 6 bases outside the gene matches. Germline V gene sequence: CDR1 LGHNA, CDR2 YSLEER. CDR3 DNA: TGCGCCAGCAGCCAAGCTACAGGGGGCGGGTACACTGAAGCTTTCTTT. This sequence encodes CASSQATGGGYTEAFF.

This clone was seen more than once but under ten times. The chain uses TRBV5-1 and TRBJ1-2; tentative D call: TRBD1 (6 bases). Germline V gene lookup returns CDR1 SGHRS and CDR2 YFSETQ. The CDR3 consists of 14 residues. Trimming took 0 bases from V and 6 from J, leaving 12 bases between them. The CDR3, as DNA: TGCGCCAGCAGCTTGGCCGGGGGGCTGGATGGCTACACCTTC. Its translation: CASSLAGGLDGYTF.

Here the CDR3 reads CASSFMSTATNEKLFF. CDR3 DNA sequence: TGTGCCAGCAGTTTTATGAGTACCGCAACTAATGAAAAACTGTTTTTT. The chain joins TRBV28 to TRBJ1-4; D uncertain. Germline assignment: CDR1 MDHEN and CDR2 SYDVKM. The CDR3 length is 16 residues. Trimming pared 3 bases from V and 0 bases from J, leaving 11 bases between.

The chain joins TRBV7-9 to TRBJ2-1; no definite D call. Germline values: CDR1 SEHNR, CDR2 FQNEAQ (reference sequence). The CDR3 runs to 16 residues. The V end was cut by 5 bases, the J end by 6 bases, with 20 bases between. In DNA, the CDR3 is TGTGCCAGCAGCGTATCAGTCGCGCGGAGACCCAATGAGCAGTTCTTC. Encoded protein: CASSVSVARRPNEQFF.

V and J are TRBV28 and TRBJ2-7; 7 nucleotides match TRBD2. Germline V gene data show CDR1 as MDHEN and CDR2 as SYDVKM. V gave up 3 bases and J gave up 1 base; unmatched junction bases: 9. CDR3 length: 16 amino acids. In nucleotides, the CDR3 is TGTGCCAGCAGTTTCGGTGCCGGGACTATTTCCTACGAGCAGTACTTC. Its protein product is CASSFGAGTISYEQYF.

The genes are TRBV19 and TRBJ1-3; TRBD1 aligns across 11 bases. V dropped 6 bases and J dropped 7; count of bases not matched to a gene: 2. CDR1 is LNHDA, CDR2 SQIVND, per germline (reference sequence). CDR3 length equals 13 residues. CDR3 amino acids: CASRGQGVNTIYF. CDR3 sequence (DNA): TGTGCCAGTAGGGGACAGGGGGTGAACACCATATATTTT.

The rearrangement uses TRBV28 and TRBJ1-5; D gene ambiguous. Germline V CDR1 and CDR2: MDHEN, SYDVKM. The V end lost 5 bases, the J end lost 2 bases, and 16 bases lay between the germline ends. The CDR3 is 16 residues long. CDR3 coding DNA: TGTGCCAGCAGTCCCGAGTTGGGCTCAGGCAATCAGCCCCAGCATTTT. Translated, it gives CASSPELGSGNQPQHF.

This clone was counted a single time. The chain combines TRBV7-9 with TRBJ2-3; 10 nucleotides agree with TRBD1. Germline trimming cut 11 bases from V and 2 bases from J; bases unmatched to any gene: 7. The CDR3 is 14 residues long. Looked up from germline, CDR1 is SEHNR and CDR2 is FQNEAQ (reference sequence). The CDR3 here is CASRTGGPTDTQYF. CDR3 DNA sequence: TGTGCCTCCCGGACAGGGGGGCCCACAGATACGCAGTATTTT. The full variable domain, rest sourced from reference TRBV7-9 and TRBJ2-3, is DTGVSQNPRHKITKRGQNVTFRCDPISEHNRLYWYRQTLGQGPEFLTYFQNEAQLEKSRLLSDRFSAERPKGSFSTLEIQRTEQGDSAMYLCASRTGGPTDTQYFGPGTRLTVL.

V gene TRBV5-8 combines with J gene TRBJ2-3; the match to TRBD2 covers 7 bases. Germline V gives CDR1 SGHTS, CDR2 YDEGEE. This CDR3 is 16 amino acids long. Losses at the gene ends were 2 bases for V and 7 bases for J; bases not matched to a gene: 13. This CDR3 is CASSLNLAGERNTQYF. Written as DNA, the CDR3 is TGTGCCAGCAGCTTAAATCTCGCGGGGGAGAGGAATACGCAGTATTTT.

This chain links TRBV29-1 with TRBJ2-3, with D possibly TRBD1 on 6 matching bases. The CDR3 runs to 14 residues. V lost 6 bases, J lost 6 bases, and 19 bases lay in between. Germline V CDR1 and CDR2: SQVTM, ANQGSEA. The CDR3 reads CSVTLTGPPDTQYF. In DNA, the CDR3 is TGCAGCGTCACACTGACAGGTCCTCCTGATACGCAGTATTTT.

This clone was seen a handful of times. The chain combines TRBV11-3 with TRBJ1-3, with D unresolved. The V end lost 2 bases, the J end lost 8 bases, and 10 bases lay between the germline ends. The CDR3 consists of 13 residues. Germline V gene sequence: CDR1 SGHNT, CDR2 YENEEA. CDR3: CASSLFTSDTIYF. The CDR3 nucleotides are TGTGCCAGCAGCTTATTTACTAGCGACACCATATATTTT.

This clone has a handful of counts. The gene calls are TRBV7-2 and TRBJ2-7; perhaps TRBD2 as D (5 bases). Deletions cut 6 bases from V and 6 bases from J, with 12 bases between. The CDR3 sequence is 12 residues long. Germline values: CDR1 SGHTA, CDR2 FQGNSA. CDR3 protein: CASSRIGGEQYF. CDR3 nucleotide sequence: TGTGCCAGCAGTCGAATCGGAGGCGAGCAGTACTTC. The full variable domain, completed using reference TRBV7-2 and TRBJ2-7, is GAGVSQSPSNKVTEKGKDVELRCDPISGHTALYWYRQSLGQGLEFLIYFQGNSAPDKSGLPSDRFSAERTGGSVSTLTIQRTQQEDSAVYLCASSRIGGEQYFGPGTRLTVT.

The CDR3 sequence: CASSEFSRTDTQYF. The CDR3 nucleotides read TGTGCCAGCAGTGAATTTTCACGGACAGATACGCAGTATTTT. The chain is built from TRBV25-1 and TRBJ2-3; D gene unclear. CDR1 MGHDK and CDR2 SYGVNS come from the germline V gene. The V end was cut by 1 base, the J end by 3 bases, with 8 bases between. The CDR3 length is 14 residues. The whole variable domain, remainder taken from reference TRBV25-1 and TRBJ2-3, is EADIYQTPRYLVIGTGKKITLECSQTMGHDKMYWYQQDPGMELHLIHYSYGVNSTEKGDLSSESTVSRIRTEHFPLTLESARPSHTSQYLCASSEFSRTDTQYFGPGTRLTVL.

The V gene is TRBV5-4, the J gene TRBJ2-7, with D perhaps TRBD1 (5 bases). Trimming left V 4 bases short and J 1 base short, with 12 bases between. The CDR3 covers 14 residues. The germline V gene encodes CDR1 SGHNT and CDR2 YYREEE (reference sequence). The CDR3 DNA is TGTGCCAGCAGCCCGACAGTGAGGTCCTACGAGCAGTACTTC. It yields the protein CASSPTVRSYEQYF.

The chain recombines TRBV27 with TRBJ2-5, with a tentative D call TRBD1 (5 bases). Germline assignment: CDR1 MNHEY and CDR2 SMNVEV (reference sequence). V lost 3 bases, J lost 5 bases, and 10 bases lay in between. The CDR3 is 13 residues long. CDR3 loop: CASSFRVEETQYF. CDR3 nucleotides: TGTGCCAGCAGTTTCAGGGTCGAGGAGACCCAGTACTTC.